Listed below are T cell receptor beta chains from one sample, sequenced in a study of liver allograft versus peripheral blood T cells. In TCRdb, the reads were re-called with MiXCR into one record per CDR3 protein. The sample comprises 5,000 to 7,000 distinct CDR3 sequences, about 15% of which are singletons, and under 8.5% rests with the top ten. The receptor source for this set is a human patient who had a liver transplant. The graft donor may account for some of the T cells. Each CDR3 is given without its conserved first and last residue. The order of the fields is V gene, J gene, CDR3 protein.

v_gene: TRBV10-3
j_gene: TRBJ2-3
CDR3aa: AISEARTDTQY

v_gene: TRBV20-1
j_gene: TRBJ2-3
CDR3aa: SARGLTGSRTDTQY

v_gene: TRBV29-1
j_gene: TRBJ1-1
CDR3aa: SALNPEAF

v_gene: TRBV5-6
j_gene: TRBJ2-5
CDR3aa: ASSLAGLKTQY

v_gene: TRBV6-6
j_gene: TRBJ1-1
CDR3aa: ASSRDRQGGTEAF

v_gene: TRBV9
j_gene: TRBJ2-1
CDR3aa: ASSGQHGSGGYNEQF

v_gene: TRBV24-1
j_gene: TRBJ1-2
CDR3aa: ATSRGSNYGYT

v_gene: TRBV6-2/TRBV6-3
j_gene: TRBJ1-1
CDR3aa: ASSSGSLPLNTEAF

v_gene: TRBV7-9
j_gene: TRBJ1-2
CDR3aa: ASSLGQPNYGYT

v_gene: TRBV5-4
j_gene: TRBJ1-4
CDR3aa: ASSLAQGGNEKLF

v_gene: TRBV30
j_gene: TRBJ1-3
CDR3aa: AWGRLSGNTIY

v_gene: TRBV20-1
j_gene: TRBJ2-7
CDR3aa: SARPGQGRREQY

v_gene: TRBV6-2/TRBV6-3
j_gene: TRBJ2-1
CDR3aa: ASRRDIYNEQF

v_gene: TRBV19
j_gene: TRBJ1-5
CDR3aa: ASSGTGNFGNQPQH

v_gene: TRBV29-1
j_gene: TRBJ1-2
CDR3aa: SATGARDGYT

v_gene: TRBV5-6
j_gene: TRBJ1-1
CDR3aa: ASSPLAGPNTEAF

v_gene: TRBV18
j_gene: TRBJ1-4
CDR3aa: ASSPAQTGSLF

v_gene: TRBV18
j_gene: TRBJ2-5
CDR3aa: ASSPPDGVTQY

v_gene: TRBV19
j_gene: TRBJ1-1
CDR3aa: ASSTLGQGAF

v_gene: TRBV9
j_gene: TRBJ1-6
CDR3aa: ASSVSGTGRYSPLH

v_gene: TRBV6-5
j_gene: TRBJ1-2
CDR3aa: ASSSPGAANYGYT

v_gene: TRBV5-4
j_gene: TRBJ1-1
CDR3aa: ASSLGLEMNTEAF

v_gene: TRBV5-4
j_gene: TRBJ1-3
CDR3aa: ASSLGSTTSGNTIY

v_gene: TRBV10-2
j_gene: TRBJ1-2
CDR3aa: AISGNNYGYT

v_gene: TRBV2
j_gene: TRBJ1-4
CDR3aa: ASKAAPNEKLF

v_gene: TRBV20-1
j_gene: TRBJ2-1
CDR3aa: SARGSTGEQF

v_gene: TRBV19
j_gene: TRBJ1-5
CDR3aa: ASSLGPGQGNQPQH

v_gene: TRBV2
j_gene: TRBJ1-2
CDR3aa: ASSEGGNYGYT

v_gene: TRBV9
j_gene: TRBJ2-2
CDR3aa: ASSDRRSTGELF

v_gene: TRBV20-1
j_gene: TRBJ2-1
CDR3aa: SAEGLAGNNEQF

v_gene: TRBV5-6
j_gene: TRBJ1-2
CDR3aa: ASSLNRGNYT

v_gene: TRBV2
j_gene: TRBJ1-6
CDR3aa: ASRIQGWGISPLH

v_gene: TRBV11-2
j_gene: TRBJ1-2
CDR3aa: ASSPLWGTGYT

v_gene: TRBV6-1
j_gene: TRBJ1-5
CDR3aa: ASQVLPGDYQPQH

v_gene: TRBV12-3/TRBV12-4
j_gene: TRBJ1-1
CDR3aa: ASSYNRGNTEAF

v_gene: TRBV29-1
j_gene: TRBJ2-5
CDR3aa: SVDEPVSETQY